The entry that follows covers one TCR beta chain sequence. This entry is derived from a study of control samples from healthy donors and cancer patients. The CDR3 is 14 amino acids. CDR1 is MNHEY and CDR2 is SMNVEV in the germline V gene (reference sequence). V lost 5 bases and J lost 3; bases outside the gene matches: 5. TCRdb keeps only in-frame clones here, not all; method: immunoSEQ multiplex PCR. This sample yields more than 15,000 clones, of which around nine tenths are seen a single time; more than 7% belongs to the top ten. This chain links TRBV27 with TRBJ2-7; TRBD2 agrees at 9 bases. This receptor was identified in a woman aged 55-69 years with head and neck cancer. Sequencing was carried out using PBMCs. Written as DNA, the CDR3 is TGTGCCAGCAGTGCCAGCGGGAGGAACTACGAGCAGTACTTC. Protein product: CASSASGRNYEQYF.